These T cell receptor beta chains were read from a single sample in a study of PD-1 blockade in classical Hodgkin lymphoma. Clones were sequenced by immunoSEQ multiplex PCR, and TCRdb holds only the in-frame ones, with some missing. The sample carries about 15,000 clones, 70% to 90% recorded once. The sequenced material came from CD4+ T cells from blood. Source of these receptors: a human donor with classical Hodgkin lymphoma. Each CDR3 is given with its conserved first and last residue. D genes are given only for firm matches. Clone size is not always given. Where it is, it says once, few, many or a class for expanded clones.

size	D	J	V	DNA	CDR3
NA	TRBD1	TRBJ2-3	TRBV11-2	TGTGCCAGCAGCCCGCGACAGGGGAAAACGCGCACAGATACGCAGTATTTT	CASSPRQGKTRTDTQYF
NA	NA	TRBJ2-5	TRBV4-3	TGCGCCAGCAGCCAAGTGTTGGCGCCCGGGGAGACCCAGTACTTC	CASSQVLAPGETQYF
once	TRBD2	TRBJ2-1	TRBV6-1	TGTGCCAGCAGTGAAGCCCAAATAGCGGGAGGTCCAAATGAGCAGTTCTTC	CASSEAQIAGGPNEQFF
NA	NA	TRBJ2-1	TRBV5-1	TGCGCCAGCAGCTTGGCCAGCGGCTTCGATGAGCAGTTCTTC	CASSLASGFDEQFF
NA	TRBD2	TRBJ2-7	TRBV10-2	TGCGCCAGCAGTGAGACTAGCGGCTACGAGCAGTACTTC	CASSETSGYEQYF
NA	NA	TRBJ1-1	TRBV28	TGTGCCAGCAGTTTGCGAGCCGGGAACACTGAAGCTTTCTTT	CASSLRAGNTEAFF
NA	NA	TRBJ2-7	TRBV9	TGTGCCAGCAGCGTAGCTCGTTCGGGGTTCCACGAGCAGTACTTC	CASSVARSGFHEQYF
NA	NA	TRBJ1-1	TRBV5-1	TGCGCCACCCGCAAGACCAGGGGACCGAACACTGAAGCTTTCTTT	CATRKTRGPNTEAFF
once	NA	TRBJ1-5	TRBV6-1	TGTGCTGCTAGCCGCCTGAATCAGCCCCAGCATTTT	CAASRLNQPQHF
NA	TRBD2	TRBJ2-1	TRBV27	TGTGCCAGCAGTTCCCGGGCTAGCGGCATCAATGAGCAGTTCTTC	CASSSRASGINEQFF
NA	NA	TRBJ1-4	TRBV4-2	TGTGCCAGCAGCCAAGAAAGGGGGGTAGGTGAAAAACTGTTTTTT	CASSQERGVGEKLFF
NA	TRBD1	TRBJ2-4	TRBV5-1	TGCGCCAGCAGCTCGACAGGGGGAGCGAACATTCAGTACTTC	CASSSTGGANIQYF
few	NA	TRBJ2-1	TRBV10-1	TGCGCCAGGCACCTGGCCGGGGGGCAGTTCTTC	CARHLAGGQFF
NA	TRBD1	TRBJ2-7	TRBV28	TGTGCCAGCAGCTGGGACAGCGTGTACTTC	CASSWDSVYF
NA	NA	TRBJ1-1	TRBV18	TGTGCCAGCTCACCATCGAACCTTGAGGCTGAAGCTTTCTTT	CASSPSNLEAEAFF
NA	NA	TRBJ2-7	TRBV5-1	TGCGCCAGCAGCCTGGAATGGGGCTGGTACGAGCAGTACTTC	CASSLEWGWYEQYF
few	NA	TRBJ1-2	TRBV15	TGTGCCACCAGCAGAGAGAGGTGGGGGGTTTATGGCTACACCTTC	CATSRERWGVYGYTF
NA	TRBD1	TRBJ1-5	TRBV19	TGTGCCAGTAGTATTCGTCCGGGACAGGGACAAAATCAGCCCCAGCATTTT	CASSIRPGQGQNQPQHF
once	TRBD1	TRBJ2-1	TRBV4-1	TGCGCCAGCAGCCAAGGGGAGACAGGGGGTTACCGAGAGCAGTTCTTC	CASSQGETGGYREQFF
NA	NA	TRBJ2-7	TRBV28	TGTGCCAGCAGCCCAGCCCCCCAGGGCACCTACGAGCAGTACTTC	CASSPAPQGTYEQYF
once	NA	TRBJ1-2	TRBV19	TGTGCCAGTACCCTTACAGGGAATGATGGCTACACCTTC	CASTLTGNDGYTF
NA	NA	TRBJ1-1	TRBV19	TGTGCCAGTAGTGTTGGACACATGAACACTGAAGCTTTCTTT	CASSVGHMNTEAFF
NA	TRBD1	TRBJ2-7	TRBV30	TGTGCCTGGGACAGGGGTTCGTACGAGCAGTACTTC	CAWDRGSYEQYF
NA	TRBD1	TRBJ2-5	TRBV19	TGTGCCAGTAGTTACGGGACAGGGGTGCGAGAGACCCAGTACTTC	CASSYGTGVRETQYF
NA	NA	TRBJ2-7	TRBV2	TGTGCCAGCAGTGAGACGTCCGCCTCCTACGAGCAGTACTTC	CASSETSASYEQYF
NA	TRBD1	TRBJ1-5	TRBV18	TGTGCCAGCTCACCCCGAACAGGGGGCGATAATCAGCCCCAGCATTTT	CASSPRTGGDNQPQHF
NA	NA	TRBJ1-1	TRBV30	TGTGCCTGGAGTGAAGGGGCTATGAACACTGAAGCTTTCTTT	CAWSEGAMNTEAFF
NA	TRBD2	TRBJ2-4	TRBV7-2	TGTGCCAGCACCCCCGGACTAGCGGGAGGAAACATTCAGTACTTC	CASTPGLAGGNIQYF
NA	NA	TRBJ2-5	TRBV7-2	TGTGCCAGCAGCTTAGGGAGCGGGTGGGCCGTGGAGACCCAGTACTTC	CASSLGSGWAVETQYF
NA	NA	TRBJ1-1	TRBV28	TGTGCCAGCAGTTTAGTTGGTCTCGGCACTGAAGCTTTCTTT	CASSLVGLGTEAFF
NA	NA	TRBJ1-2	TRBV6-6	NA	CASSSSGQYYGYTF
NA	TRBD2	TRBJ2-7	TRBV28	TGTGCCAGCAGTTCCCTAAACAGCGGGATTACCTACGAGCAGTACTTC	CASSSLNSGITYEQYF
NA	NA	TRBJ2-7	TRBV5-1	TGCGCCAGCAGCTTGGGGCCAGGGTACTCCTACGAGCAGTACTTC	CASSLGPGYSYEQYF
NA	NA	TRBJ2-7	TRBV5-1	TGCGCCAGCAGCTTGGACGGCCCCTGGTACGAGCAGTACTTC	CASSLDGPWYEQYF
NA	NA	TRBJ2-2	TRBV11-3	TGTGCCAGCAGCTTAGATCCCACCGGGGAGCTGTTTTTT	CASSLDPTGELFF
once	TRBD1	TRBJ1-4	TRBV28	TGTGCCAGTGGAACAGGGGGGCTGGTTGAAAAACTGTTTTTT	CASGTGGLVEKLFF
NA	TRBD2	TRBJ2-1	TRBV5-4	TGTGCCAGCAGCTTGAAAGCACTAGCGGGAGGTAATGAGCAGTTCTTC	CASSLKALAGGNEQFF
NA	NA	TRBJ2-5	TRBV7-9	TGTGCCAGCAGCGTCGGGACTTTAAGACAAGAGACCCAGTACTTC	CASSVGTLRQETQYF
once	NA	TRBJ1-2	TRBV6-5	TGTGCCAGCACATTTAAGGGCGGGGGCTACACCTTC	CASTFKGGGYTF
NA	TRBD2	TRBJ2-1	TRBV19	TGTGCCAGTAGTATGGCTAGCGGGATCGACCGGCAGTTCTTC	CASSMASGIDRQFF
NA	TRBD2	TRBJ2-1	TRBV28	TGTGCCAGCAGTTTGGTTACAGCGGGAGGTAACAATGAGCAGTTCTTC	CASSLVTAGGNNEQFF
NA	TRBD1	TRBJ1-2	TRBV19	TGTGCCAGTAGCTCACAGGGGTCCTCATATGGCTACACCTTC	CASSSQGSSYGYTF
NA	NA	TRBJ2-1	TRBV7-9	TGTGCCAGCAGCAACCCCATCAATGAGCAGTTCTTC	CASSNPINEQFF
NA	NA	TRBJ1-5	TRBV29-1	TGCAGCGTGGCTACAGCTAGCAATCAGCCCCAGCATTTT	CSVATASNQPQHF
NA	TRBD2	TRBJ2-3	TRBV27	TGTGCCAGCAGTACGACTAGCGGGAGGGCAGGCACAGATACGCAGTATTTT	CASSTTSGRAGTDTQYF
NA	TRBD2	TRBJ2-7	TRBV7-2	TGTGCCAGCAGCCCTAGCGGGAGCTACGAGCAGTACTTC	CASSPSGSYEQYF
NA	TRBD2	TRBJ2-1	TRBV4-2	TGTGCCAGCAGCCACCTCGCTAGCGGGAGTTTCTACAATGAGCAGTTCTTC	CASSHLASGSFYNEQFF
NA	TRBD2	TRBJ2-7	TRBV28	TGTGCCAGCAGGGCACGGACTAGCGGGAGTTACGAGCAGTACTTC	CASRARTSGSYEQYF
NA	TRBD1	TRBJ1-2	TRBV5-5	TGTGCCAGCAGCTTGGGGACAGGGGTATATGGCTACACCTTC	CASSLGTGVYGYTF
NA	TRBD1	TRBJ1-4	TRBV6-1	TGTGCCAGCAGGCCAGGGGGCTCAACTAATGAAAAACTGTTTTTT	CASRPGGSTNEKLFF
NA	TRBD2	TRBJ2-1	TRBV15	TGTGCCACCAGCACTGGGACTAGATGGAACAATGAGCAGTTCTTC	CATSTGTRWNNEQFF